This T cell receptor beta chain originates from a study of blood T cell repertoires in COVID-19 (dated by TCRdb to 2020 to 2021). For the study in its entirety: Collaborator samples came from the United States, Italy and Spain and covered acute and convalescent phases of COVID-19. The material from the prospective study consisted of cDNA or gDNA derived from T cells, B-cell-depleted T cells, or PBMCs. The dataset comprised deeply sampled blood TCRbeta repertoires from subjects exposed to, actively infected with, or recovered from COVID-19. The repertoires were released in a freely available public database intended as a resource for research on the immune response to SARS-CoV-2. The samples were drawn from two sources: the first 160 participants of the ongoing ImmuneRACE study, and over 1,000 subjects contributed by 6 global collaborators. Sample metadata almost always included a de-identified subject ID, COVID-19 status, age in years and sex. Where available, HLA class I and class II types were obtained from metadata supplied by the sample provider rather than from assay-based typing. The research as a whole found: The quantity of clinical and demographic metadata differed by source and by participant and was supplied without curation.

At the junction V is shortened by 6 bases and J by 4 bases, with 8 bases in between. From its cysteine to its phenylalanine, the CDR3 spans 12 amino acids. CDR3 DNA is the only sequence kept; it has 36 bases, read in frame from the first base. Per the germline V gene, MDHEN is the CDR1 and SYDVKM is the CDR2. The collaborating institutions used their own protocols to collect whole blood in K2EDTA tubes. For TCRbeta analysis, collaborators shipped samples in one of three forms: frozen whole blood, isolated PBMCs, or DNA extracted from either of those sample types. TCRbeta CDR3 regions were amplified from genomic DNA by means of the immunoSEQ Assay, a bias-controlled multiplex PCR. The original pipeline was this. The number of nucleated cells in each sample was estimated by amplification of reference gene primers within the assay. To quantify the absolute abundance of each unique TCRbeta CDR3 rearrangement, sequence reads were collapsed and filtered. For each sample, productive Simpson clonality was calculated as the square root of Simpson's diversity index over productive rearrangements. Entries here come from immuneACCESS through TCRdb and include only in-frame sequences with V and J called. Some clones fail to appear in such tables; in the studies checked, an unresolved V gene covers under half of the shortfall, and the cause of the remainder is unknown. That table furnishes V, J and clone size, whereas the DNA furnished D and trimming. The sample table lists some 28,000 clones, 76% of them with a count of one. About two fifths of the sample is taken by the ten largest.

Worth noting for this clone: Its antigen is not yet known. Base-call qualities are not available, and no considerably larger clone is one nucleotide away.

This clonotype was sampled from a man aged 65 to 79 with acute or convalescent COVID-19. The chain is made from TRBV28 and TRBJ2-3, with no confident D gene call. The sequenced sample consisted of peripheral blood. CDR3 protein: CASRSLADTQYF. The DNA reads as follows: TGTGCCAGCAGGTCACTGGCAGATACGCAGTATTTT. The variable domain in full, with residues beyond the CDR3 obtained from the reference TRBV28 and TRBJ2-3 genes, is DVKVTQSSRYLVKRTGEKVFLECVQDMDHENMFWYRQDPGLGLRLIYFSYDVKMKEKGDIPEGYSVSREKKERFSLILESASTNQTSMYLCASRSLADTQYFGPGTRLTVL.